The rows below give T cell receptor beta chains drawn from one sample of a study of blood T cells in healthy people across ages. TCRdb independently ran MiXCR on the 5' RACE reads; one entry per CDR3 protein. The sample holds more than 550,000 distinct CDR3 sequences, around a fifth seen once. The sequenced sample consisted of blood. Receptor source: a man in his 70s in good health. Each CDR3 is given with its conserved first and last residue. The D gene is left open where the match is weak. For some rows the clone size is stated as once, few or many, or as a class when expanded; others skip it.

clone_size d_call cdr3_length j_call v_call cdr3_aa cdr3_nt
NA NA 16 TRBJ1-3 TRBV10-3 CAISEGDARAGNTIYF TGTGCCATCAGTGAAGGTGATGCCAGGGCTGGAAACACCATATATTTT
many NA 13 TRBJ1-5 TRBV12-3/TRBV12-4 CASSLSQNQPQHF TGTGCCAGCAGTTTATCCCAGAATCAGCCCCAGCATTTT
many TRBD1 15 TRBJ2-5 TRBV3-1 CASSQQGTAGETQYF TGTGCCAGCAGCCAGCAAGGGACAGCTGGAGAGACCCAGTACTTC
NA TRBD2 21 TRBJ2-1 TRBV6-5 CASSYVGGTVPAGELWDEQFF TGTGCCAGCAGTTACGTGGGTGGTACGGTTCCAGCGGGGGAATTGTGGGATGAGCAGTTCTTC
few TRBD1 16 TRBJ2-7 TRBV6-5 CASSYLTGSLSYEQYF TGTGCCAGCAGTTATCTGACAGGGTCCCTCTCCTACGAGCAGTACTTC
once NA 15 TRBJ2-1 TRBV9 CASSGGSGSLREQFF TGTGCCAGCAGCGGGGGTAGTGGGAGTTTGCGTGAGCAGTTCTTC
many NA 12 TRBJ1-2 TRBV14 CASSAYNYGYTF TGTGCCAGCAGCGCCTATAACTATGGCTACACCTTC
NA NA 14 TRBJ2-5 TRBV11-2 CASSYSTSPETQYF TGTGCCAGCAGTTACTCAACTAGCCCTGAGACCCAGTACTTC
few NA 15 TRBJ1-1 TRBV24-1 CATSDSRGTNTEAFF TGTGCCACCAGTGATTCGAGGGGCACGAACACTGAAGCTTTCTTT
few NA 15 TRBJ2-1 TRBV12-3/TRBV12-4 CASSLTAELIGEQFF TGTGCCAGCAGTTTAACGGCCGAATTGATCGGTGAGCAGTTCTTC
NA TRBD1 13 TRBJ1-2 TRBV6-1 CASSEIPDRDCTF TGTGCCAGCAGTGAGATACCGGACAGGGACTGCACCTTC
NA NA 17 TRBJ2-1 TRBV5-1 CASSLGSAGSSYNEQFF TGCGCCAGCAGCTTGGGGTCAGCGGGCAGCTCCTACAATGAGCAGTTCTTC
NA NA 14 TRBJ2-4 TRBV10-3 CAISLGGAKNIQYF TGTGCCATCAGCCTCGGGGGAGCCAAAAACATTCAGTACTTC
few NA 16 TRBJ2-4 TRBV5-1 CASSLGSMPGEGIQYF TGCGCCAGCAGCTTGGGATCTATGCCAGGGGAGGGCATTCAGTACTTC
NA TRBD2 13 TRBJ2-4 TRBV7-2 CASTGTSLGGQYF TGTGCCAGTACGGGGACTAGCCTGGGGGGGCAGTACTTC
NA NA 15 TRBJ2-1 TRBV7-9 CASSFTGSTEGWQFF TGTGCCAGCAGCTTCACCGGGTCTACAGAAGGATGGCAGTTCTTC
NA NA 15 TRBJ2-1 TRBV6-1 CASSEVWGSYNEQFF TGTGCCAGCAGTGAAGTTTGGGGGTCCTACAATGAGCAGTTCTTC
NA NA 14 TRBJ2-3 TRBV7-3 CASRVSPNTDTQYF TGTGCCAGCAGAGTGAGTCCTAACACAGATACGCAGTATTTT
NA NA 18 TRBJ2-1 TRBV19 CASSILPGRPGSYNEQFF TGTGCCAGTAGTATTCTACCGGGGAGGCCGGGCTCCTACAATGAGCAGTTCTTC
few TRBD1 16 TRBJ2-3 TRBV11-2 CASSRARTGSTDTQYF TGTGCCAGCAGCCGCGCCCGGACAGGGAGCACAGATACGCAGTATTTT
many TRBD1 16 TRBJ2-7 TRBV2 CASGTGGLLVSYEQYF TGTGCCAGCGGGACAGGGGGCTTGCTTGTCTCCTACGAGCAGTACTTC
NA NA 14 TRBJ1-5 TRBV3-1 CASSGGLSEEPQHF TGTGCCAGCAGCGGGGGGCTAAGTGAGGAGCCCCAGCATTTT
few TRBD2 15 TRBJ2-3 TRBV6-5 CASSYSAGGTDTQYF TGTGCCAGCAGTTACTCGGCGGGGGGCACAGATACGCAGTATTTT
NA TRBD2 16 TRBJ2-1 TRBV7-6 CASSRDQERGCNEQFF TGTGCCAGCAGCCGAGATCAAGAGCGGGGGTGCAATGAGCAGTTCTTC
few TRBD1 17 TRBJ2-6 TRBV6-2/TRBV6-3 CASSGQGISSGANVLTF TGTGCCAGCAGTGGACAGGGGATAAGCTCTGGGGCCAACGTCCTGACTTTC
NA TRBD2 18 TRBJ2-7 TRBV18 CASSPKGLAALLGDEQYF TGTGCCAGCTCACCAAAGGGACTAGCGGCGCTCCTAGGAGACGAGCAGTACTTC
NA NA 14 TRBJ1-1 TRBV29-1 CSVRIRGVNTEAFF TGCAGCGTTAGAATCAGGGGCGTGAACACTGAAGCTTTCTTT
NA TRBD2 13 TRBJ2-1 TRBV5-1 CASSAGEYNEQFF TGCGCCAGTTCAGCGGGGGAGTACAATGAGCAGTTCTTC
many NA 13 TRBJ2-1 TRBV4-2 CASSQGYIEGLFF TGTGCCAGCAGCCAAGGGTACATAGAGGGGCTGTTCTTC
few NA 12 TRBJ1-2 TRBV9 CASSRRVHGYTF TGTGCCAGCAGCCGACGGGTACACGGCTACACCTTC
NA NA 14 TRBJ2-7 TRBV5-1 CASSLWRDSYEQYF TGCGCCAGCAGCCTCTGGCGGGACTCCTACGAGCAGTACTTC
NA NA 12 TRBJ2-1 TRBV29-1 CSEVAGSGEQFF TGCAGCGAGGTGGCGGGAAGCGGTGAGCAGTTCTTC
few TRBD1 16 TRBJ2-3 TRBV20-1 CSASMVRDRGPDTQYF TGCAGTGCTAGTATGGTCCGGGACAGGGGGCCAGATACGCAGTATTTT
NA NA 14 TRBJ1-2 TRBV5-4 CASSSEQSFYGYTF TGTGCCAGCAGCTCCGAACAGAGCTTCTATGGCTACACCTTC
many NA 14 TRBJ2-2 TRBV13 CASSLLTNTGELFF TGTGCCAGCAGCTTATTAACCAACACCGGGGAGCTGTTTTTT
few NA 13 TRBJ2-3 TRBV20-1 CSARDPVADTQYF TGCAGTGCTAGAGATCCGGTTGCAGATACGCAGTATTTT
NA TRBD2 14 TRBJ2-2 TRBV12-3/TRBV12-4 CASNLGLASGELFF TGTGCCAGCAACCTCGGACTAGCTTCCGGGGAGCTGTTTTTT
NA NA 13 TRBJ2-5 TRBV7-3 CASSPSGWKGLSF TGTGCCAGCAGCCCCTCAGGGTGGAAGGGTCTTTCCTTC
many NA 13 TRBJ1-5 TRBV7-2 CASSSDSNQPQHF TGTGCCAGCAGTTCGGACAGCAATCAGCCCCAGCATTTT
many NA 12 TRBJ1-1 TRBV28 CASTRVGAEAFF TGTGCCAGCACCCGCGTGGGGGCTGAAGCTTTCTTT
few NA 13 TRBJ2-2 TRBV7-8 CASSLMTAGELFF TGTGCCAGCAGCTTAATGACTGCCGGGGAGCTGTTTTTT
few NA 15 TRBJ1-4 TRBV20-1 CSARGTGPHNEKLFF TGCAGTGCTAGAGGAACGGGACCTCATAATGAAAAACTGTTTTTT
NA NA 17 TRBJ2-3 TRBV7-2 CASSLASTSRRTDTQYF TGTGCCAGCAGCTTAGCGTCAACTAGTCGTCGCACAGATACGCAGTATTTT
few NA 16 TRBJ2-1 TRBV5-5 CASSFSWAELYNEQFF TGTGCCAGCAGCTTTAGCTGGGCCGAACTCTACAATGAGCAGTTCTTC
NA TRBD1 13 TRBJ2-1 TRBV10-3 CAINEGGEAEQFF TGTGCCATCAATGAAGGGGGCGAGGCTGAGCAGTTCTTC
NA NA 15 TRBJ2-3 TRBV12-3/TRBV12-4 CASSFGLGSTDAQYF TGTGCCAGCAGTTTTGGTTTGGGCAGCACAGATGCGCAGTATTTT
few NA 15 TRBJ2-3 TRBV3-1 CASSTRGSVTDTQYF TGTGCCAGCAGCACACGGGGGTCCGTCACAGATACGCAGTATTTT
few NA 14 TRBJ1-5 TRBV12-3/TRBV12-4 CASTRGGGGQPQHF TGTGCCAGCACCCGGGGCGGGGGCGGTCAGCCCCAGCATTTT
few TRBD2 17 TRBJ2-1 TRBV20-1 CSARDSRTSGAMDEQFF TGCAGTGCTAGAGATTCCAGGACTAGCGGGGCAATGGATGAGCAGTTCTTC
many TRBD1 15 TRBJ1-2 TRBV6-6 CASSYSAGQGYGYTF TGTGCCAGCAGTTACAGCGCGGGACAGGGCTATGGCTACACCTTC
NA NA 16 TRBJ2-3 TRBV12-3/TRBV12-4 CASSPGTPRGRDTQYF TGTGCCAGCAGCCCCGGGACCCCGAGAGGTCGAGATACGCAGTATTTT
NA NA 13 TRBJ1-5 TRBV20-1 CSAGSSKGQPQHF TGCAGTGCTGGTAGTAGTAAGGGCCAGCCCCAGCATTTT
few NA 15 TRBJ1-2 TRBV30 CAWREAGSRLRGYTF TGTGCCTGGAGAGAGGCGGGGAGCCGCTTGAGAGGCTACACCTTC
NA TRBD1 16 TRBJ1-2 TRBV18 CASSPRETGANYGYTF TGTGCCAGCTCACCAAGGGAGACAGGGGCTAACTATGGCTACACCTTC
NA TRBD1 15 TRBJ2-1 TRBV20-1 CSARDPTGDGNEQFF TGCAGTGCTAGAGACCCTACAGGGGATGGAAATGAGCAGTTCTTC
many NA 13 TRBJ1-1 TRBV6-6 CASRPTSNTEAFF TGTGCCAGCAGGCCGACATCGAACACTGAAGCTTTCTTT
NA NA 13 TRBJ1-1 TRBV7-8 CASSVTVYTEAFF TGTGCCAGCAGCGTGACGGTATACACTGAAGCTTTCTTT
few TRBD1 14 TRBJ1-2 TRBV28 CASSPTGTGNGYTF TGTGCCAGCAGTCCAACCGGGACAGGGAATGGCTACACCTTC
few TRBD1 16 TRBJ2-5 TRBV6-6 CASSYTGQANRETQYF TGTGCCAGCAGTTACACCGGACAGGCGAACCGAGAGACCCAGTACTTC
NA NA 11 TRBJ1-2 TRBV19 CAGGTNYGYTF TGTGCCGGAGGTACTAACTATGGCTACACCTTC